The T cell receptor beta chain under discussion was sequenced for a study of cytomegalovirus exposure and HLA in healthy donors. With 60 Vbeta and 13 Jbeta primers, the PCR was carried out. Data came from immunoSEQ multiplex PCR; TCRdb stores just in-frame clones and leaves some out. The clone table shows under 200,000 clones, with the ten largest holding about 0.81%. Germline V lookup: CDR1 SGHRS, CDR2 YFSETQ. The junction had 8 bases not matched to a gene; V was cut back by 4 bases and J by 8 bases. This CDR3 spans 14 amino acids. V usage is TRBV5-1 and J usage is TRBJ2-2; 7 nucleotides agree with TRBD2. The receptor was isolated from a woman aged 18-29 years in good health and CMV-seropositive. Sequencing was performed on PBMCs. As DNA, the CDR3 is TGCGCCAGCAGCCTGCAGCGGGGAGGTGGGGAGCTGTTTTTT. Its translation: CASSLQRGGGELFF.